These 23 T cell receptor beta chains were all obtained from the same sample, sequenced in a study of shared clonotypes between healthy human individuals (TCRdb year 2020). The library was built by means of the immunoSEQ multiplex PCR assay. Drawn from immuneACCESS, this table holds only the in-frame rearrangements with V and J called that TCRdb kept. Clones are partly lost; checked studies trace under half to an unresolved V gene and leave the rest unexplained. Counted in this sample were about 680,000 clones; 90% to 95% of them appeared once. The ten biggest clones cover 24% of the sample. For the CD8 naive samples, CD45RO-negative cells were positively selected for CCR7, yielding a CD45RA+CCR7+ population from which TemRA cells were excluded. Source material: naive CD8+ T cells sorted from blood. This specimen's cell subset or site label, interpreted: CD45RA+CCR7+. Receptor source: a man aged 30 to 45 in good health.

V and J are TRBV25-1 and TRBJ2-1, with D unclear. This CDR3 contains 11 residues. Looked up from germline, CDR1 is MGHDK and CDR2 is SYGVNS. The CDR3 DNA follows: TGTGCAGCAAAGACTTCAAATGAGCAGTTCTTC. Its protein product is CAAKTSNEQFF.

V is TRBV5-3 and J is TRBJ1-5; 7 bases agree with TRBD1. TRBV5-3 is noted as an ORF with a role that remains uncertain. This CDR3 contains 23 residues. V lost 3 bases, J lost 5 bases, and 32 bases stayed unmatched. CDR3 protein: CARSYLGQVLLPAVSPDDQPQHF. DNA for the CDR3: TGTGCCAGAAGCTACCTAGGACAGGTCTTATTACCCGCTGTCTCCCCGGATGATCAGCCCCAGCATTTT.

The chain couples TRBV11-2 to TRBJ2-2; D remains unclear. Germline CDR1 SGHAT, CDR2 FQNNGV. This CDR3 is 15 amino acids long. Trimming left V 5 bases short and J 1 base short, with 11 bases between. Written as DNA, the CDR3 is TGTGCCAGCAGCCCCCAGGACGTGAACACCGGGGAGCTGTTTTTT. This translates into CASSPQDVNTGELFF.

V usage is TRBV7-9 and J usage is TRBJ2-2; D might be TRBD1 (6 bases). Trimming removed 5 bases from V and 6 bases from J, with 22 bases in between. The V gene's germline CDR1 is SEHNR and CDR2 FQNEAQ (reference sequence). The CDR3 covers 17 residues. In nucleotides, the CDR3 is TGTGCCAGCAGCCCGCCCACAGGGCGAGTAAAGGCCGGGGAGCTGTTTTTT. Residues: CASSPPTGRVKAGELFF.

The gene calls are TRBV13 and TRBJ2-1, with D possibly TRBD2 on 6 matching bases. CDR1 is PRHDT, CDR2 FYEKMQ, per germline (reference sequence). Trimming took 0 bases from V and 4 from J, leaving 10 bases between them. The CDR3 sequence is 15 residues long. The CDR3 loop reads CASSLGSGTYNEQFF. Written as DNA, the CDR3 is TGTGCCAGCAGCTTAGGCAGTGGGACTTACAATGAGCAGTTCTTC.

This chain connects TRBV5-6 to TRBJ2-7; 7 bases agree with TRBD2. Germline loops: CDR1 SGHDT, CDR2 YYEEEE. Germline trimming cut 0 bases from V and 3 bases from J; bases unmatched to any gene: 9. The CDR3 is 16 amino acids. The CDR3 protein is CASSLAAAGSIYEQYF. The CDR3 nucleotides are TGTGCCAGCAGCTTGGCCGCAGCGGGATCGATCTACGAGCAGTACTTC.

This clone has only a few counts. V and J are TRBV5-1 and TRBJ2-7; no firm D call. Germline V lookup: CDR1 SGHRS, CDR2 YFSETQ. This CDR3 contains 12 residues. Between the trimmed V and J ends, which lost 1 base and 4 bases, there was a span of 6 bases. CDR3 amino acids: CASSLSPYEQYF. CDR3 DNA: TGCGCCAGCAGCTTGAGCCCTTACGAGCAGTACTTC.

The J gene is TRBJ1-1, the V gene TRBV10-3; D not certain. The germline gives CDR1 ENHRY, CDR2 SYGVKD. The V and J ends lost 1 base and 1 base respectively, with 4 bases between them. The CDR3 sequence is 13 residues long. The chain's CDR3 is CAISELGNTEAFF. Written as DNA, the CDR3 is TGTGCCATCAGTGAGTTGGGGAACACTGAAGCTTTCTTT.

The chain recombines TRBV27 with TRBJ2-7, with 9 bases identical to TRBD2. Germline CDR1 MNHEY, CDR2 SMNVEV (reference sequence). V lost 6 bases and J lost 7; bases outside the gene matches: 4. This CDR3 is built from 12 residues. Here the CDR3 DNA reads TGTGCCAGCAGGGGACTAGCCGCTGAGCAGTACTTC. The encoded protein is CASRGLAAEQYF.

The chain carries TRBV27 and TRBJ2-1, with 7 bases that match TRBD1. Germline V CDR1 and CDR2: MNHEY, SMNVEV (reference sequence). V gave up 2 bases and J gave up 8 bases; unmatched junction bases: 6. The CDR3 length is 14 residues. The CDR3 DNA reads as TGTGCCAGCAGTTTAACCGCAGGGGGTCATGAGCAGTTCTTC. Protein product: CASSLTAGGHEQFF.

The gene calls are TRBV5-4 and TRBJ1-1; tentatively, D is TRBD1 (5 bases). The CDR3 consists of 15 residues. V gave up 2 bases and J gave up 7 bases, with 18 bases separating them. CDR1 is SGHNT, CDR2 YYREEE, per germline (reference sequence). The CDR3 sequence is CASSFRAGRGDEAFF. The CDR3 coding sequence is TGTGCCAGCAGCTTCAGGGCGGGGCGGGGGGATGAAGCTTTCTTT.

The chain employs TRBV28 and TRBJ2-5; perhaps TRBD1 as D (6 bases). The V gene lost 6 bases and the J gene lost 5 bases, with 16 bases spanning the gap. Germline V gene lookup returns CDR1 MDHEN and CDR2 SYDVKM. The CDR3 has 14 amino acids. The CDR3 loop reads CASSLDSWLETQYF. DNA for the CDR3: TGTGCCAGCAGCCTGGACAGTTGGTTGGAGACCCAGTACTTC.

V usage is TRBV11-2 and J usage is TRBJ2-7, with TRBD2 matching 10 bases. CDR1 and CDR2 (germline): SGHAT, FQNNGV. This CDR3 is built from 16 residues. The V gene end was trimmed by 1 base and the J gene end by 5 bases; junction bases not matched to a gene: 8. CDR3 region: CASSLAWLAGVDEQYF. Here the CDR3 DNA reads TGTGCCAGCAGCTTAGCTTGGCTAGCGGGAGTAGACGAGCAGTACTTC.

The CDR3 DNA sequence: TGTGCCATCAGTGAGGCAATATCGGGCTACACCTTC. Translation: CAISEAISGYTF. The rearrangement joins TRBV10-3 to TRBJ1-2; D call uncertain. From germline, CDR1 is ENHRY and CDR2 SYGVKD. V gave up 2 bases and J gave up 8 bases, with 9 bases separating them. This CDR3 has 12 residues.

This chain connects TRBV4-1 to TRBJ2-2; D uncertain. V lost 4 bases and J 6 bases, leaving 12 bases between the germline ends. The CDR3 is made up of 14 amino acids. CDR1 and CDR2 from the germline V gene are MGHRA and YSYEKL. The CDR3 here is CASSLENGPGELFF. CDR3 nucleotide sequence: TGCGCCAGCAGCCTAGAGAACGGCCCCGGGGAGCTGTTTTTT.

The gene calls are TRBV6-1 and TRBJ2-1, with 10 positions matching TRBD1. The V gene end was trimmed by 6 bases and the J gene end by 5 bases; junction bases not matched to a gene: 7. The CDR3 runs 15 residues. The germline V gene has CDR1 MNHNS and CDR2 SASEGT. CDR3 region: CASRATGGTHNEQFF. For the CDR3, the DNA is TGTGCCAGCAGGGCGACAGGGGGCACCCACAATGAGCAGTTCTTC.

The rearrangement uses TRBV29-1 and TRBJ2-1, with D hard to call. The germline V gene has CDR1 SQVTM and CDR2 ANQGSEA. The V gene lost 7 bases and the J gene lost 0 bases, with 10 bases spanning the gap. This CDR3 comprises 13 residues. As DNA, the CDR3 is TGCAGCGGAATAGAGAGCTCCTACAATGAGCAGTTCTTC. It yields the protein CSGIESSYNEQFF.

A single count supports this clone. The gene calls are TRBV28 and TRBJ2-1, with 9 nucleotides matching TRBD2. The CDR3 is made up of 15 amino acids. Germline trimming cut 3 bases from V and 7 bases from J; bases unmatched to any gene: 7. Germline V gene lookup returns CDR1 MDHEN and CDR2 SYDVKM. CDR3 protein: CASSFLAGALNEQFF. CDR3 in DNA: TGTGCCAGCAGTTTTTTAGCGGGAGCCCTGAATGAGCAGTTCTTC.

This clone was observed a single time. CDR3 in amino acids: CASSLSPDSYNEQFF. CDR3 DNA: TGTGCCAGCAGTTTATCCCCCGATTCCTACAATGAGCAGTTCTTC. The rearrangement links TRBV27 to TRBJ2-1; D gene ambiguous. Germline CDR1 and CDR2: MNHEY and SMNVEV (reference sequence). V shed 0 bases and J shed 1 base, with 7 bases lying between them. The CDR3 totals 15 residues.

The genes are TRBV7-8 and TRBJ1-1, with no clear D. The CDR3 is made up of 11 amino acids. Looked up from germline, CDR1 is SGHVS and CDR2 is FQNEAQ. Trimming took off 5 bases at V and 5 bases at J, with 6 bases between the two ends. The CDR3 is CASSPGTEAFF. The CDR3, as DNA: TGTGCCAGCAGCCCCGGGACTGAAGCTTTCTTT. Combining the CDR3 with reference TRBV7-8 and TRBJ1-1 gives the whole variable domain GAGVSQSPRYKVAKRGQDVALRCDPISGHVSLFWYQQALGQGPEFLTYFQNEAQLDKSGLPSDRFFAERPEGSVSTLKIQRTQQEDSAVYLCASSPGTEAFFGQGTRLTVV.

V usage is TRBV2 and J usage is TRBJ2-2; TRBD2 matches 10 bases. Germline assignment: CDR1 SNHLY and CDR2 FYNNEI. The trim removed 10 bases at V and 4 bases at J, leaving 6 bases unmatched. The CDR3 extends over 14 amino acids. CDR3 sequence (DNA): TGTGCCATCCTAGCGGGAGCCGGCACCGGGGAGCTGTTTTTT. Its protein is CAILAGAGTGELFF. Filled out from reference TRBV2 and TRBJ2-2, the complete variable domain reads EPEVTQTPSHQVTQMGQEVILRCVPISNHLYFYWYRQILGQKVEFLVSFYNNEISEKSEIFDDQFSVERPDGSNFTLKIRSTKLEDSAMYFCAILAGAGTGELFFGEGSRLTVL.

V gene TRBV21-1 combines with J gene TRBJ2-2; TRBD1, the table's D call, lacks a check against the DNA. TRBV21-1 is a known pseudogene. The CDR3 loop spans 17 amino acids. Here the CDR3 reads CASSRYGQGGAGGELFF. For the CDR3, the DNA is TGTGCCAGCAGCAGATACGGACAGGGCGGAGCGGGCGGGGAGCTGTTTTTT.

The gene calls are TRBV5-1 and TRBJ1-2; no reliable D call. The CDR3 length is 15 residues. V lost 0 bases to trimming and J lost 1 base, with 10 bases between them. Germline-derived CDR1 and CDR2 are SGHRS and YFSETQ. The CDR3 DNA reads TGCGCCAGCAGCTTGGAGGGCACCGGTAACTATGGCTACACCTTC. This codes for CASSLEGTGNYGYTF.